This T cell receptor (beta chain) was profiled in a study of cytomegalovirus exposure and HLA in healthy donors. Overall study findings and caveats: The classifier reportedly diagnosed cytomegalovirus status with high sensitivity and specificity.

A note on this clone: Its specificity is unknown.

V lost 7 bases to trimming and J lost 3 bases; unmatched junction nucleotides: 4. CDR1 and CDR2 (germline): MNHNS, SASEGT. The CDR3 consists of 13 residues. Only in-frame clones appear in the TCRdb table, and some are missing; sequencing was by immunoSEQ multiplex PCR. Here the sample spans around 140,000 clones, 70% to 90% being singletons. This rearrangement joins TRBV6-1 to TRBJ2-7, with 9 bases aligning to TRBD1. Sequencing was performed on PBMCs. The sequence came from a man between 18 and 29 years old in good health and CMV-seropositive. The CDR3 is CASTPDRGYEQYF. The CDR3 DNA follows: TGTGCCAGCACCCCGGACAGGGGCTACGAGCAGTACTTC.